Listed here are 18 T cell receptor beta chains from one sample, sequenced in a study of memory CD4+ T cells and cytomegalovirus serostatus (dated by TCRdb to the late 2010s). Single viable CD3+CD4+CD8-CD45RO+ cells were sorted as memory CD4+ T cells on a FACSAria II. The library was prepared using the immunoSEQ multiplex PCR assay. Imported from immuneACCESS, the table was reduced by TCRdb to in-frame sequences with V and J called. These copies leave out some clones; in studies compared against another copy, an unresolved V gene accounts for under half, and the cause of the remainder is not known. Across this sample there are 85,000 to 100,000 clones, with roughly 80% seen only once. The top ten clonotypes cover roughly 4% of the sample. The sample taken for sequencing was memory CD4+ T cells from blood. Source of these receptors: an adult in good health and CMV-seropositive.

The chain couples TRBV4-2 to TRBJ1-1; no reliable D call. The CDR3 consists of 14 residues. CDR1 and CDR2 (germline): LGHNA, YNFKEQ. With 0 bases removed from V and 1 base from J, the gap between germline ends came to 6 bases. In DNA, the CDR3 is TGTGCCAGCAGCCAAGAGTGGAAGAACACTGAAGCTTTCTTT. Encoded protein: CASSQEWKNTEAFF.

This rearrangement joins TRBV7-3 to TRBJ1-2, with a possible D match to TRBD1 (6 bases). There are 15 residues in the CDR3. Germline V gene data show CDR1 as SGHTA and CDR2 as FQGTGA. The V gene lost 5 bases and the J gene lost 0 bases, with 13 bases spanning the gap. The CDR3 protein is CASSPSGATNYGYTF. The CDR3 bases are TGTGCCAGCAGCCCCTCGGGGGCGACTAACTATGGCTACACCTTC.

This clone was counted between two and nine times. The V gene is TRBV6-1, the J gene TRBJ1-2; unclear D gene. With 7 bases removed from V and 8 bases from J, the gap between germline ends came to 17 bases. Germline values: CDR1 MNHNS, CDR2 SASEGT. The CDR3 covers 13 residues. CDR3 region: CASIPQRVGGYTF. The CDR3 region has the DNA TGTGCCAGCATCCCACAGCGCGTGGGAGGCTACACCTTC.

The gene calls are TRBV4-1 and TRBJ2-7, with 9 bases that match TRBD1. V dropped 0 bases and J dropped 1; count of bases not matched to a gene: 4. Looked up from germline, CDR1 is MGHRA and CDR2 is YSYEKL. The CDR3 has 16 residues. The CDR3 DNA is TGCGCCAGCAGCCAAGACCCCGGACAGGGGTCCTACGAGCAGTACTTC. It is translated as CASSQDPGQGSYEQYF.

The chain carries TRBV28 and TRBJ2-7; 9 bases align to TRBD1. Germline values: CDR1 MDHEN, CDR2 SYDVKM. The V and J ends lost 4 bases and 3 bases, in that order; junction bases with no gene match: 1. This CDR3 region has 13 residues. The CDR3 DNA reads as TGTGCCAGCAGTTGGACAGGGGTCTACGAGCAGTACTTC. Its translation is CASSWTGVYEQYF.

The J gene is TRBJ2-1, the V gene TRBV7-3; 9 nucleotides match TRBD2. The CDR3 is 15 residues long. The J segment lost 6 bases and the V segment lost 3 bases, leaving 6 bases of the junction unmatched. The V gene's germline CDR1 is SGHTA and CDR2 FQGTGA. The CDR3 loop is CASSFQAGGGNEQFF. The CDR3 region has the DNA TGTGCCAGCAGCTTCCAGGCGGGGGGGGGCAATGAGCAGTTCTTC.

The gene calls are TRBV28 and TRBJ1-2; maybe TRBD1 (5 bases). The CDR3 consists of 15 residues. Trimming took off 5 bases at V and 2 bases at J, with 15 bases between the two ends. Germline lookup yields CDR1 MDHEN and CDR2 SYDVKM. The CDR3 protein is CASSPGGAGNYGYTF. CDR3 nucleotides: TGTGCCAGCAGTCCAGGAGGGGCGGGGAACTATGGCTACACCTTC.

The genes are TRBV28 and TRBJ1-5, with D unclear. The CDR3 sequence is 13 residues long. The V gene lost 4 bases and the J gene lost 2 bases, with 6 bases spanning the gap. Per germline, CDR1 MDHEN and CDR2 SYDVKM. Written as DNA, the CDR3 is TGTGCCAGCAGTTCCGCAGGCAATCAGCCCCAGCATTTT. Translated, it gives CASSSAGNQPQHF.

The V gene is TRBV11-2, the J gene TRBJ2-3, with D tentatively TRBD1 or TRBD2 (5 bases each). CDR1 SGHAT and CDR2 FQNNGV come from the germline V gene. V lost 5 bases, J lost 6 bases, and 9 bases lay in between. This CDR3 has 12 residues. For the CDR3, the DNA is TGTGCCAGCAGCCCAGGGAGCGATACGCAGTATTTT. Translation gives CASSPGSDTQYF.

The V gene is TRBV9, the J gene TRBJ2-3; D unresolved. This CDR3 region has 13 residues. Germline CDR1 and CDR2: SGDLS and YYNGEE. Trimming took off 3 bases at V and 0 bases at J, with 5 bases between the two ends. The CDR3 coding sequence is TGTGCCAGCAGCGCTCTTAGCACAGATACGCAGTATTTT. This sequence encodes CASSALSTDTQYF.

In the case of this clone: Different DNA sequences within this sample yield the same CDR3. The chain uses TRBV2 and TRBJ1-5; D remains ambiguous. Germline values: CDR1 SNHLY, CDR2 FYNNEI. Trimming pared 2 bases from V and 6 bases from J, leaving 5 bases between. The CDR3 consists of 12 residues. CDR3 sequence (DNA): TGTGCCAGCAGTGAACGTAGTCAGCCCCAGCATTTT. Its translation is CASSERSQPQHF.

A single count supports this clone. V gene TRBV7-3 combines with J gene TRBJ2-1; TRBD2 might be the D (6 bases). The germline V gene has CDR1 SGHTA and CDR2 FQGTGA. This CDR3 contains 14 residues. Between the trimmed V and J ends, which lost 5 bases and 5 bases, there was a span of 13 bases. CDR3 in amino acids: CASSDSGWDNEQFF. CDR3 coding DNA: TGTGCCAGCAGCGACAGCGGGTGGGACAATGAGCAGTTCTTC.

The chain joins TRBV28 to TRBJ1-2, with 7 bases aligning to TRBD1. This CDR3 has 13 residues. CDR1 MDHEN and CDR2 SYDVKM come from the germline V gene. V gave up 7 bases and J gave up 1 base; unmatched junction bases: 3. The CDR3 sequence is CASMPGGNYGYTF. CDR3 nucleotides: TGTGCCAGCATGCCAGGGGGTAACTATGGCTACACCTTC.

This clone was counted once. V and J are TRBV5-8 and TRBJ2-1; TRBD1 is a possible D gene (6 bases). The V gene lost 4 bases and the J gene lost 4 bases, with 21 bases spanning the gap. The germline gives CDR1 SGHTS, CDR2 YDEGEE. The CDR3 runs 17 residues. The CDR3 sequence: CASSLGTFPGSYNEQFF. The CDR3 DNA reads TGTGCCAGCAGCCTTGGGACATTTCCGGGATCTTACAATGAGCAGTTCTTC.

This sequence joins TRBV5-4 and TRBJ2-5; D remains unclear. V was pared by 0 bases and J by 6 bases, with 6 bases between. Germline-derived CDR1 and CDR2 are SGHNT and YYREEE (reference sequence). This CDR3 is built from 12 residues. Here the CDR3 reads CASSLEEQTQYF. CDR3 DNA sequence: TGTGCCAGCAGCTTGGAAGAGCAGACCCAGTACTTC.

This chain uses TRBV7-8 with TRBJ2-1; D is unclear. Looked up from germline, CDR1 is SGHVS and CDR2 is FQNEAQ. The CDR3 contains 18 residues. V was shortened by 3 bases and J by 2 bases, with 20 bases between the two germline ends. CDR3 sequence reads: CASSLGLEKRRTYNEQFF. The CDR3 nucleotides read TGTGCCAGCAGCTTGGGTCTAGAGAAAAGGCGGACCTACAATGAGCAGTTCTTC.

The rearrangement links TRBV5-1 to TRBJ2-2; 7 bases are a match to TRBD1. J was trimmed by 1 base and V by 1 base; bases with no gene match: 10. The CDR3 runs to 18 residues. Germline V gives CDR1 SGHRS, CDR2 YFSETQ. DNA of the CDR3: TGCGCCAGCAGCTTGACAGCTGCCGGGACAGTGAACACCGGGGAGCTGTTTTTT. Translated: CASSLTAAGTVNTGELFF.

In DNA form, the CDR3 reads TGCGCCAGCAGCGGGCAGGGTGCCCAAGAGACCCAGTACTTC. Amino acid sequence: CASSGQGAQETQYF. The chain employs TRBV5-1 and TRBJ2-5, with D possibly TRBD1 on 5 matching bases. Germline V lookup: CDR1 SGHRS, CDR2 YFSETQ. V was clipped by 4 bases and J by 1 base, with 11 bases between them. The CDR3 runs to 14 residues. Combining the CDR3 with reference TRBV5-1 and TRBJ2-5 gives the whole variable domain KAGVTQTPRYLIKTRGQQVTLSCSPISGHRSVSWYQQTPGQGLQFLFEYFSETQRNKGNFPGRFSGRQFSNSRSEMNVSTLELGDSALYLCASSGQGAQETQYFGPGTRLLVL.